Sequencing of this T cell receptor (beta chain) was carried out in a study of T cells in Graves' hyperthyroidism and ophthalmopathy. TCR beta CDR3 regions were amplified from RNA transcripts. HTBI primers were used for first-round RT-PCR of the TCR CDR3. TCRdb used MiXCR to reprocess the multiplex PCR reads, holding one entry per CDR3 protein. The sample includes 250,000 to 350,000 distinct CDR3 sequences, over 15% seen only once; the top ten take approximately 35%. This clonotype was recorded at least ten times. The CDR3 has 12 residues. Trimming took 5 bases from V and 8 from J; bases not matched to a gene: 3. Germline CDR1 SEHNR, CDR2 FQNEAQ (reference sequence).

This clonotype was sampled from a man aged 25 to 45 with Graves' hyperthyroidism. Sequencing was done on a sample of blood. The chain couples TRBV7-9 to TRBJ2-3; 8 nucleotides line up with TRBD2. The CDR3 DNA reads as TGTGCCAGCAGCATTACTAGCGGTACGCAGTATTTT. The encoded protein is CASSITSGTQYF.